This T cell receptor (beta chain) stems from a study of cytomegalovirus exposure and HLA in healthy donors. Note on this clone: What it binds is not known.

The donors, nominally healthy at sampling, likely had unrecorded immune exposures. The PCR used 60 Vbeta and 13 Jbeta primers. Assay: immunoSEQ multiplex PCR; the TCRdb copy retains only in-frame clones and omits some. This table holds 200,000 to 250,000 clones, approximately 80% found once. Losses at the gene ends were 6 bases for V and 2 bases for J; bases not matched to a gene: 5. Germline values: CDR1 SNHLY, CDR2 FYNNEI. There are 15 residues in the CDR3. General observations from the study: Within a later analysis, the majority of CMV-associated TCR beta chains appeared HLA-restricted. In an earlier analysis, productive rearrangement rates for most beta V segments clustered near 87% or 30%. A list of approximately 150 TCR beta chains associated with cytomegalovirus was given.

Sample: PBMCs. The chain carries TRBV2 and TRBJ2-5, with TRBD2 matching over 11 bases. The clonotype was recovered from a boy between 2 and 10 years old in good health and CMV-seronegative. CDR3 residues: CASSRGLADQETQYF. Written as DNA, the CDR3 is TGTGCCAGCAGCCGGGGACTAGCGGATCAAGAGACCCAGTACTTC.